This T cell receptor beta chain was identified during a study of blood T cell repertoires in COVID-19. Looking at the study overall: COVID-19 samples, acute and convalescent, were from the United States, Italy and Spain. Nucleic acid was either cDNA or gDNA, and it came from T cells, B-cell-depleted T cells, or PBMCs.

The trim removed 3 bases at V and 1 base at J, leaving 7 bases unmatched. Germline V gene sequence: CDR1 LGHNT, CDR2 FRNRAP. The CDR3 covers 16 residues. Per the original methods: Estimated nucleated cell counts came from reference gene primer amplification. Only in-frame clones appear in the TCRdb table, and some are missing; sequencing was by immunoSEQ multiplex PCR. V and J calls and clone size come straight from that table; D and trimming were deduced from the DNA. Of roughly 200,000 clones listed, roughly 80% are singletons. The clonotype was recovered from a man aged 45 to 65 who had recovered from COVID-19. The V and J genes are TRBV12-5 and TRBJ1-1, with 8 bases lining up with TRBD1. The sample consisted of peripheral blood. The CDR3 region is CASGFQGAPTNTEAFF. The CDR3 DNA sequence: TGTGCTAGTGGTTTTCAGGGGGCGCCAACGAACACTGAAGCTTTCTTT.